The clone carrying this T cell receptor (beta chain) came up a few times. As every portion of the isolated RNA was reverse transcribed, the sequencing read expressed TCRB transcripts. Data came from immunoSEQ multiplex PCR; TCRdb stores just in-frame clones and leaves some out. Of around 190,000 clones listed, about 13% are singletons. This specimen belongs to a study of beta chain features in type 1 diabetes. V dropped 6 bases and J dropped 8; count of bases not matched to a gene: 7. This CDR3 comprises 14 residues. The germline CDR1 and CDR2 sequences are SNHLY and FYNNEI. The V and J genes are TRBV2 and TRBJ2-1; 10 bases align to TRBD2. The receptor was derived from a woman under 30 in good health. The sample taken for sequencing was central memory CD4+ T cells from blood. Here the CDR3 reads CASRFSGRLDEQFF. The CDR3 DNA is TGTGCCAGCAGGTTTAGCGGGAGGTTGGATGAGCAGTTCTTC.